These T cell receptor beta chains were read from a single sample in a study of cytomegalovirus exposure and HLA in healthy donors. Some clones are missing from TCRdb's copy, which holds only in-frame ones; the method was immunoSEQ multiplex PCR. In the table there are 100,000 to 130,000 clones, roughly 76% of which are singletons. Sequenced sample: PBMCs. The receptors derive from a man younger than 35 in good health and CMV-seronegative. The CDR3 runs from the conserved cysteine through the conserved F or W. D genes are given only for firm matches. A row's size may be missing; if present it is once, few, many or a size class.

j_call d_call clone_size v_call cdr3_aa cdr3_nt
TRBJ2-4 NA NA TRBV6-6 CASTPGGLAKNIQYF TGTGCCAGCACCCCCGGCGGGTTGGCCAAAAACATTCAGTACTTC
TRBJ1-4 TRBD1 NA TRBV6-5 CASSRDRGHGEKLFF TGTGCCAGCAGTCGGGACAGGGGGCACGGTGAAAAACTGTTTTTT
TRBJ2-5 TRBD1 NA TRBV9 CASSVAPGQGETQYF TGTGCCAGCAGCGTAGCGCCTGGACAGGGGGAGACCCAGTACTTC
TRBJ2-6 NA few TRBV6-6 CASSYVHSGANVLTF TGTGCCAGCAGTTATGTTCACTCTGGGGCCAACGTCCTGACTTTC
TRBJ2-6 NA few TRBV7-3 CASSYAVSGANVLTF TGTGCCAGCAGCTACGCAGTCTCTGGGGCCAACGTCCTGACTTTC
TRBJ2-1 NA NA TRBV7-8 CASSLDPLGVKFF TGTGCCAGCAGCTTAGACCCGCTTGGAGTGAAGTTCTTC
TRBJ2-5 NA NA TRBV6-1 CASSEAGPQETQYF TGTGCCAGCAGTGAAGCGGGGCCCCAAGAGACCCAGTACTTC
TRBJ2-7 NA NA TRBV11-2 CASSLAPAGPYEQYF TGTGCCAGCAGCTTAGCCCCCGCGGGCCCCTACGAGCAGTACTTC
TRBJ2-3 TRBD1 NA TRBV6-4 CASSDSAGGDTQYF TGTGCCAGCAGTGACTCAGCAGGGGGAGATACGCAGTATTTT
TRBJ2-6 NA few TRBV6-1 CASSVDGTGANVLTF TGTGCCAGCAGTGTGGACGGGACAGGGGCCAACGTCCTGACTTTC
TRBJ2-1 TRBD2 NA TRBV5-4 CASSSGGGARRNEQFF TGTGCCAGCAGCTCGGGCGGGGGGGCCCGGCGGAATGAGCAGTTCTTC
TRBJ2-7 NA NA TRBV18 CASSPRQLLSYEQYF TGTGCCAGCTCACCGCGACAGCTTCTTTCCTACGAGCAGTACTTC
TRBJ1-6 NA once TRBV5-1 CASGGGGNSPLHF TGCGCCAGCGGGGGGGGAGGTAATTCACCCCTCCACTTT
TRBJ2-5 TRBD2 NA TRBV5-6 CASRRTSSRETQYF TGTGCCAGCAGAAGGACTAGCTCCCGGGAGACCCAGTACTTC
TRBJ2-1 NA once TRBV6-5 CASSQGGRSYNEQFF TGTGCCAGCAGCCAAGGGGGTAGGTCCTACAATGAGCAGTTCTTC
TRBJ2-5 TRBD2 NA TRBV2 CASSVGGGQGETQYF TGTGCCAGCAGTGTCGGCGGGGGGCAGGGAGAGACCCAGTACTTC
TRBJ1-1 NA NA TRBV19 CASSKEGVIEAFF TGTGCCAGTAGCAAGGAGGGAGTGATTGAAGCTTTCTTT
TRBJ1-4 TRBD1 NA TRBV5-4 CASSPGQGLTNEKLFF TGTGCCAGCAGCCCGGGACAGGGCCTAACTAATGAAAAACTGTTTTTT
TRBJ1-1 NA NA TRBV5-1 CASSVDGPGWYTEAFF TGCGCCAGCAGCGTGGACGGCCCGGGATGGTACACTGAAGCTTTCTTT
TRBJ1-1 NA NA TRBV7-2 CASIKGVEAFF TGTGCCAGCATCAAAGGGGTGGAGGCTTTCTTT
TRBJ2-2 TRBD1 NA TRBV5-1 CASSRQGAPVTGELFF TGCGCCAGCAGCCGACAGGGGGCGCCGGTCACCGGGGAGCTGTTTTTT
TRBJ2-3 TRBD2 once TRBV19 CASSIDLTSGGDTQYF TGTGCCAGTAGTATAGATCTCACTAGCGGGGGAGATACGCAGTATTTT
TRBJ2-1 TRBD1 NA TRBV29-1 CSGGQGARNEQFF TGCAGCGGTGGACAGGGGGCTCGGAATGAGCAGTTCTTC
TRBJ1-5 NA NA TRBV18 CASSPSRAGDQPQHF TGTGCCAGCTCACCAAGCAGGGCAGGAGATCAGCCCCAGCATTTT
TRBJ1-5 NA NA TRBV4-3 CASSQEVSGSQHF TGCGCCAGCAGCCAAGAAGTCTCAGGCTCCCAGCATTTT
TRBJ2-7 NA NA TRBV19 CASSIGGVLRNEQYF TGTGCCAGTAGTATAGGGGGCGTTCTCAGGAACGAGCAGTACTTC
TRBJ1-4 TRBD1 NA TRBV5-4 CASSPRGVGGEKLFF TGTGCCAGCAGCCCCAGGGGGGTAGGGGGTGAAAAACTGTTTTTT
TRBJ1-3 TRBD1 NA TRBV7-8 CASSLGTAGNTIYF TGTGCCAGCAGCCTCGGGACAGCTGGAAACACCATATATTTT
TRBJ2-7 NA NA TRBV29-1 CSVEDLRYEQYF TGCAGCGTTGAAGACTTACGGTACGAGCAGTACTTC
TRBJ1-2 TRBD1 once TRBV29-1 CSVSAGTGTHGYTF TGCAGCGTGAGCGCCGGGACAGGGACCCATGGCTACACCTTC
TRBJ2-7 TRBD2 NA TRBV25-1 CASSDESGSNYEQYF TGTGCCAGCAGTGACGAAAGCGGGAGCAACTACGAGCAGTACTTC
TRBJ2-1 TRBD2 NA TRBV7-3 CASSLLSTSFNEQFF TGTGCCAGCAGCTTACTCTCGACTAGCTTCAATGAGCAGTTCTTC
TRBJ1-6 TRBD1 NA TRBV5-1 CASKSQGHAYNSPLHF TGCGCCAGCAAGTCACAGGGGCACGCCTATAATTCACCCCTCCACTTT
TRBJ2-5 TRBD2 NA TRBV7-2 CASSLGSGSGGQTDF TGTGCCAGCAGCTTAGGGAGTGGTAGCGGGGGCCAAACAGACTTC
TRBJ2-5 NA NA TRBV4-1 CASSQESALAGGDQYF TGCGCCAGCAGCCAAGAATCAGCCTTAGCAGGAGGGGACCAGTACTTC
TRBJ1-4 TRBD1 NA TRBV19 CASKTGGNEKLFF TGTGCCAGCAAGACAGGGGGCAATGAAAAACTGTTTTTT
TRBJ2-7 TRBD1 NA TRBV18 CASSQRGPSYEQYF TGTGCCAGCTCGCAAAGGGGGCCCTCCTACGAGCAGTACTTC
TRBJ2-2 NA NA TRBV4-2 CASSQDNTGTGELFF TGTGCCAGCAGCCAAGATAATACTGGCACCGGGGAGCTGTTTTTT
TRBJ2-1 TRBD2 NA TRBV5-1 CASSLLAGGPSSYNEQFF TGCGCCAGCAGCTTACTAGCGGGGGGGCCCAGCTCCTACAATGAGCAGTTCTTC
TRBJ1-5 NA NA TRBV5-1 CASSLAGISNQPQHF TGCGCCAGCAGCTTGGCAGGGATTAGCAATCAGCCCCAGCATTTT
TRBJ2-1 NA NA TRBV15 CATSSSAGKNEQFF TGTGCCACCAGCAGTAGCGCGGGGAAGAATGAGCAGTTCTTC
TRBJ1-6 NA NA TRBV9 CASSAAGRGNSPLHF TGTGCCAGCAGCGCGGCCGGTAGGGGGAATTCACCCCTCCACTTT
TRBJ2-6 TRBD1 NA TRBV6-4 CASSDTGGSGANVLTF TGTGCCAGCAGTGACACAGGGGGCTCTGGGGCCAACGTCCTGACTTTC
TRBJ1-5 NA NA TRBV18 CASSVQVIDQPQHF TGTGCCAGCTCAGTACAGGTGATCGATCAGCCCCAGCATTTT
TRBJ2-7 NA NA TRBV4-2 CASSHLAGAVHEQYF TGTGCCAGCAGCCACTTGGCGGGGGCGGTCCACGAGCAGTACTTC
TRBJ2-6 TRBD1 once TRBV9 CASSVPMQGAGANVLTF TGTGCCAGCAGCGTACCGATGCAGGGGGCTGGGGCCAACGTCCTGACTTTC
TRBJ1-2 NA NA TRBV6-6 CASSYSDRLRYGYTF TGTGCCAGCAGTTACAGCGACAGGCTTCGCTATGGCTACACCTTC
TRBJ1-2 NA few TRBV5-6 CASSPRRGLDGYTF TGTGCCAGCAGCCCCCGAAGGGGGTTAGATGGCTACACCTTC
TRBJ1-2 NA NA TRBV5-4 CASSFPPFYYGYPF TGTGCCAGCAGCTTCCCCCCCTTTTACTATGGCTACCCCTTC
TRBJ1-5 TRBD1 few TRBV23-1 CASSHPQGKSNQPQHF TGCGCCAGCAGTCACCCACAGGGGAAGAGCAATCAGCCCCAGCATTTT
TRBJ1-1 NA NA TRBV4-3 CASSLGTTNTEAFF TGCGCCAGCAGCCTGGGGACAACGAACACTGAAGCTTTCTTT